These 23 T cell receptor beta chains were all obtained from the same sample, sequenced in a study of shared clonotypes between healthy human individuals. Sequenced by immunoSEQ multiplex PCR; TCRdb stores in-frame clones only, minus some. The data show hundreds of thousands of clones, with around 96% seen just once and roughly 0.12% held by the top ten. Terminally differentiated effector memory CD45RA+ cells were excluded from the naive CD8 cells, which were CD45RO-negative and positively selected for CCR7. The sequenced sample was naive CD8+ T cells sorted from blood. The receptors were gathered from a woman aged 30 to 39 in good health.

V usage is TRBV4-2 and J usage is TRBJ2-1, with a weak D call TRBD2 (5 bases). This CDR3 has 12 amino acids. V was trimmed by 0 bases and J by 14 bases, leaving 11 bases between them. CDR1 is LGHNA and CDR2 is YNFKEQ in the germline V gene. The CDR3 loop reads CASSQDGKEKFF. As DNA, the CDR3 is TGTGCCAGCAGCCAAGACGGGAAGGAAAAGTTCTTC.

The chain is built from TRBV2 and TRBJ1-1; 12 nucleotides match TRBD1. The CDR3 runs 17 residues. The V and J ends lost 6 bases and 3 bases, in that order; junction bases with no gene match: 11. The germline V gene has CDR1 SNHLY and CDR2 FYNNEI. CDR3 sequence reads: CASRGPGQGALDTEAFF. In DNA, the CDR3 is TGTGCCAGCAGGGGCCCGGGACAGGGGGCCTTGGACACTGAAGCTTTCTTT.

V usage is TRBV4-1 and J usage is TRBJ2-1, with 7 bases matching TRBD1. Germline assignment: CDR1 MGHRA and CDR2 YSYEKL. The trim removed 4 bases at V and 3 bases at J, leaving 9 bases unmatched. The CDR3 is 16 residues long. CDR3: CASSPRPGQIYNEQFF. CDR3 nucleotide sequence: TGCGCCAGCAGCCCTAGGCCGGGACAGATCTACAATGAGCAGTTCTTC.

The rearrangement joins TRBV19 to TRBJ2-1; TRBD2 might be the D (7 bases). V was trimmed by 2 bases and J by 6 bases, leaving 20 bases between them. The CDR3 length is 17 residues. The V gene's germline CDR1 is LNHDA and CDR2 SQIVND (reference sequence). The CDR3: CASSISGIGGGTNEQFF. CDR3 nucleotide sequence: TGTGCCAGTAGTATATCAGGGATAGGGGGGGGAACCAATGAGCAGTTCTTC.

This chain connects TRBV7-9 to TRBJ2-1, with D perhaps TRBD2 (6 bases). V was shortened by 3 bases and J by 0 bases, with 15 bases between the two germline ends. This CDR3 spans 17 amino acids. CDR1 and CDR2 (germline): SEHNR, FQNEAQ (reference sequence). CDR3 amino acids: CASSFSRATSSYNEQFF. The CDR3 DNA reads as TGTGCCAGCAGCTTTAGCCGGGCGACTAGCTCCTACAATGAGCAGTTCTTC.

DNA of the CDR3: TGTGCCAGCAGCGTGGGACAGGCTGGGGAGACCCAGTACTTC. Amino acid sequence: CASSVGQAGETQYF. The V gene is TRBV13, the J gene TRBJ2-5, with 8 bases that match TRBD1. The germline V gene has CDR1 PRHDT and CDR2 FYEKMQ (reference sequence). Trimming removed 5 bases from V and 5 bases from J; junction bases left unmatched: 7. The CDR3 consists of 14 residues.

This clone came up once. The J gene is TRBJ2-3, the V gene TRBV27; 7 bases match TRBD2. The CDR3 sequence is 13 residues long. Germline V gene sequence: CDR1 MNHEY, CDR2 SMNVEV (reference sequence). J was trimmed by 1 base and V by 10 bases; bases with no gene match: 5. CDR3 sequence reads: CATHSGGTDTQYF. In DNA, the CDR3 is TGTGCCACCCACAGCGGGGGCACAGATACGCAGTATTTT.

The V and J genes are TRBV10-2 and TRBJ2-2; TRBD2 matches at 9 bases. CDR1 WSHSY and CDR2 SAAADI come from the germline V gene. The CDR3 consists of 15 residues. J lost 3 bases, V lost 7 bases, and 6 bases had no gene match. The CDR3 protein is CASNGREGYTGELFF. CDR3 DNA: TGCGCCAGCAACGGGCGGGAGGGCTACACCGGGGAGCTGTTTTTT.

The gene calls are TRBV25-1 and TRBJ2-5; D possibly corresponds to TRBD1 (5 bases). The V gene's germline CDR1 is MGHDK and CDR2 SYGVNS. This CDR3 has 14 residues. V was clipped by 2 bases and J by 5 bases, with 12 bases between them. The CDR3 DNA reads as TGTGCCAGCAGTGAAGGCTCAGGGCCGGAGACCCAGTACTTC. This gives the protein CASSEGSGPETQYF.

V gene TRBV27 combines with J gene TRBJ2-2; perhaps TRBD1 as D (5 bases). The CDR3 consists of 11 residues. Looked up from germline, CDR1 is MNHEY and CDR2 is SMNVEV (reference sequence). V was pared by 6 bases and J by 6 bases, with 5 bases between. Here the CDR3 DNA reads TGTGCCAGCAGCAGGGCCGGGGAGCTGTTTTTT. It yields the protein CASSRAGELFF.

The chain is built from TRBV6-1 and TRBJ1-3, with a tentative D call TRBD1 (5 bases). Per germline, CDR1 MNHNS and CDR2 SASEGT. The ends were cut back, 2 bases at V and 1 base at J, with 12 bases in the middle. This CDR3 has 16 residues. The CDR3 DNA sequence: TGTGCCAGCAGTGAAATTTCGGCAGGGTCTGGAAACACCATATATTTT. It yields the protein CASSEISAGSGNTIYF.

With respect to this clone: The sample contains more than one DNA sequence encoding this CDR3. This chain uses TRBV5-1 with TRBJ2-2; D is unresolved. Germline-derived CDR1 and CDR2 are SGHRS and YFSETQ. The V end was cut by 2 bases, the J end by 6 bases, with 5 bases between. The CDR3 contains 12 residues. The CDR3 region is CASSFSAGELFF. The CDR3, as DNA: TGCGCCAGCAGCTTCAGTGCCGGGGAGCTGTTTTTT.

This chain joins TRBV11-2 and TRBJ1-1; D perhaps matches TRBD1 (5 bases). V lost 5 bases and J lost 3, with 16 bases in between. The CDR3 sequence is 15 residues long. Germline V lookup: CDR1 SGHAT, CDR2 FQNNGV. The CDR3 DNA reads TGTGCCAGCAGCGAACGGACCGGGACCCACACTGAAGCTTTCTTT. It encodes CASSERTGTHTEAFF.

This rearrangement joins TRBV28 to TRBJ2-3; 8 positions agree with TRBD1. J was trimmed by 2 bases and V by 3 bases; bases with no gene match: 4. Per the germline V gene, CDR1 is MDHEN and CDR2 is SYDVKM. This CDR3 is built from 15 residues. The CDR3 region has the DNA TGTGCCAGCAGTTTCGCACAGGGGGTCACAGATACGCAGTATTTT. Its protein is CASSFAQGVTDTQYF.

In nucleotides, the CDR3 is TGTGCCAGCAGTACCGGGCCGGGACTTGTCTCCTACGAGCAGTACTTC. It yields the protein CASSTGPGLVSYEQYF. This chain uses TRBV28 with TRBJ2-7, with D perhaps matching TRBD2 (6 bases). This CDR3 is built from 16 residues. Germline assignment: CDR1 MDHEN and CDR2 SYDVKM. The V end was cut by 5 bases, the J end by 0 bases, with 17 bases between.

V usage is TRBV7-9 and J usage is TRBJ2-1; D not certain. Germline CDR1 is SEHNR and CDR2 is FQNEAQ (reference sequence). V dropped 5 bases and J dropped 10 bases, with 12 bases sitting between them. The CDR3 is 12 residues long. The CDR3 loop reads CASSPLLYEQFF. CDR3 nucleotide sequence: TGTGCCAGCAGCCCGTTATTATACGAGCAGTTCTTC. Using reference TRBV7-9 and TRBJ2-1 for the parts outside the CDR3, the full variable domain is DTGVSQNPRHKITKRGQNVTFRCDPISEHNRLYWYRQTLGQGPEFLTYFQNEAQLEKSRLLSDRFSAERPKGSFSTLEIQRTEQGDSAMYLCASSPLLYEQFFGPGTRLTVL.

The V call is TRBV11-2, the J call TRBJ2-1, with D tentatively TRBD2 (7 bases). The germline V and J ends were trimmed by 0 bases and 7 bases, with 16 bases remaining between them. The CDR3 is 16 residues long. CDR1 and CDR2 from the germline V gene are SGHAT and FQNNGV. The CDR3 loop is CASSLDLTGGTNEQFF. Here the CDR3 DNA reads TGTGCCAGCAGCTTAGATCTAACCGGGGGGACAAATGAGCAGTTCTTC.

The V call is TRBV28, the J call TRBJ1-6; D remains unclear. The germline V gene has CDR1 MDHEN and CDR2 SYDVKM. The V end was cut by 1 base, the J end by 10 bases, with 11 bases between. This CDR3 is built from 14 residues. The CDR3 region is CASSLSPGSSPLHF. In DNA, the CDR3 is TGTGCCAGCAGTTTATCCCCCGGTTCCTCACCCCTCCACTTT.

The chain combines TRBV5-1 with TRBJ2-2, with a possible D match to TRBD1 (5 bases). This CDR3 is 14 amino acids long. V lost 6 bases to trimming and J lost 3 bases, with 12 bases between them. Per the germline V gene, CDR1 is SGHRS and CDR2 is YFSETQ. The CDR3 reads CASTMGLHTGELFF. The CDR3 bases are TGCGCCAGCACCATGGGGCTCCACACCGGGGAGCTGTTTTTT.

CDR3 sequence (DNA): TGTGCCAGCAGTTACTCGCAAGATAGCTCCTACGAGCAGTACTTC. Protein product: CASSYSQDSSYEQYF. This chain connects TRBV6-5 to TRBJ2-7; D is unresolved. Deletions cut 0 bases from V and 0 bases from J, with 9 bases between. Germline CDR1 is MNHEY and CDR2 is SVGAGI. CDR3 length equals 15 residues.

The chain couples TRBV7-8 to TRBJ2-5; D gene ambiguous. This CDR3 comprises 13 residues. The germline V and J ends were trimmed by 5 bases and 5 bases, with 12 bases remaining between them. CDR1 and CDR2 (germline): SGHVS, FQNEAQ. CDR3 sequence: CASSPLLGETQYF. In nucleotides, the CDR3 is TGTGCCAGCAGCCCCCTGCTAGGGGAGACCCAGTACTTC.

V usage is TRBV6-5 and J usage is TRBJ2-7; TRBD2 might be the D (5 bases). V lost 2 bases, J lost 6 bases, and 14 bases lay in between. Germline V lookup: CDR1 MNHEY, CDR2 SVGAGI. This CDR3 region has 14 residues. This CDR3 reads CASSYASLGSEQYF. CDR3 sequence (DNA): TGTGCCAGCAGTTACGCTAGCCTCGGGTCCGAGCAGTACTTC.

The rearrangement joins TRBV5-6 to TRBJ1-5; a possible D gene is TRBD1 (5 bases). Germline values: CDR1 SGHDT, CDR2 YYEEEE. Trimming removed 4 bases from V and 9 bases from J, with 20 bases in between. This CDR3 region has 15 residues. The CDR3 sequence is CASSPSGDGVVPQHF. The CDR3 bases are TGTGCCAGCAGCCCCTCGGGGGACGGGGTTGTGCCCCAGCATTTT.